Listed below are T cell receptor beta chains from one sample, sequenced in a study of cytomegalovirus exposure and HLA in healthy donors. TCRdb keeps only in-frame clones here, not all; method: immunoSEQ multiplex PCR. Of 250,000 to 350,000 clones listed, under 80% were seen once; the top ten hold about 2.2%. The sample consisted of PBMCs. These receptors came from a female donor in good health and CMV-seronegative. Each CDR3 is given with its conserved first and last residue. D genes are given only for firm matches. Some rows mark clone size as missing; the rest say once, few, many or name a class of expanded clone.

d_call v_call clone_size cdr3_aa
TRBD2 TRBV6-1 few CASSEARGGMGFSYEQYF
TRBD2 TRBV7-9 - CASSLAGSGRDTQYF
- TRBV28 - CASSFGATTDTQYF
- TRBV19 - CASTQWPGIDEQFF
TRBD1 TRBV6-1 - CASSRRQGKEAQYF
TRBD1 TRBV6-5 - CASSRGQGDGYTF
- TRBV5-6 - CASSSWGGAHEKLFF
- TRBV7-9 - CASSLLAVNYGYTF
- TRBV2 few CASTQTGSNTEAFF
TRBD2 TRBV4-1 few CASGGTSGFETQYF
- TRBV19 - CASSTTPGRSSYEQYF
- TRBV7-9 - CSSSPLDYLGEYNEQFF
- TRBV25-1 - CASSELLSSGNTIYF
TRBD2 TRBV4-1 - CASSQEWAGGSINEQFF
TRBD2 TRBV10-3 - CAISESIIASGRAISTDTQYF
TRBD1 TRBV9 - CASSPGGGNSPLHF
- TRBV29-1 - CSVEFLEGLEQYF
- TRBV5-4 - CASSLPQGTDTQYF
- TRBV7-8 - CASSFRSLLVEQFF
TRBD2 TRBV10-3 few CAISESASGTYEQYF
TRBD1 TRBV2 - CASRAQGAKAETQYF
- TRBV27 once CASSTLPGLRTYNEQFF
TRBD2 TRBV5-1 - CASSLTPGLAAEQFF
- TRBV11-3 - CASSLEGGTGNTIYF
TRBD2 TRBV13 few CASSLREELRGEQYF
- TRBV11-2 once CASSLIRRLSGDNEQFF
- TRBV11-2 - CASSLSMTDTGELFF
TRBD1 TRBV27 once CASSFRQGAQPQHF
TRBD2 TRBV2 few CASSGGTSGIYEQYF
TRBD1 TRBV28 - CASSTTGGNYGYTF
- TRBV10-3 - CAISESEAGGGYTF
TRBD1 TRBV19 - CASSPNRDRGSANYGYTF
TRBD1 TRBV27 - CASRSGGQAQDTQYF
- TRBV6-5 - CASSDRSSGANVLTF
- TRBV6-5 - CASSYLGGGSPLHF
TRBD1 TRBV10-1 few CASSRTGGLSYEQYF
- TRBV19 - CASRPRGANVLTF
- TRBV29-1 - CSASGLGGTEAFF
- TRBV25-1 few CASSDSKPGGKAFF
- TRBV12-2 - CASRFSGPAGGRYEQYF
- TRBV7-9 - CSSSLNRAYEQYF
TRBD1 TRBV7-6 few CASSFDRAYEQYF
TRBD1 TRBV30 - CAWLPGQGNEKLFF
TRBD2 TRBV7-9 - CASSLATSAQETQYF
- TRBV5-6 - CASSLLRGSYEQYF
TRBD1 TRBV2 - CASLGSNRGNTEAFF